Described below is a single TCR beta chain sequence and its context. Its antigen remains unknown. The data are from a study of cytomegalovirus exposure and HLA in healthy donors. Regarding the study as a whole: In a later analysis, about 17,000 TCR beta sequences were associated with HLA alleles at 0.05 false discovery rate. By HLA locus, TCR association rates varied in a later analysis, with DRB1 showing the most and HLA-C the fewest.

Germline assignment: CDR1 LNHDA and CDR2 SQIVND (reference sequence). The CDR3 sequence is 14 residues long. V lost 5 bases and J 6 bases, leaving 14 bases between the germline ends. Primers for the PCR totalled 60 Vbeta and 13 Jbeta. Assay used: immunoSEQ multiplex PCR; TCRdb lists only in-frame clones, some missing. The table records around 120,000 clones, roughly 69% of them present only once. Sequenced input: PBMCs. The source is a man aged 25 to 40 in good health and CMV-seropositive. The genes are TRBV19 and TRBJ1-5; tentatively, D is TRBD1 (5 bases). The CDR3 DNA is TGTGCCAGTAGTCTTGGGGGAGGCGGTCAGCCCCAGCATTTT. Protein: CASSLGGGGQPQHF. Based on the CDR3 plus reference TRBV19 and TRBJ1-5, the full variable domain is DGGITQSPKYLFRKEGQNVTLSCEQNLNHDAMYWYRQDPGQGLRLIYYSQIVNDFQKGDIAEGYSVSREKKESFPLTVTSAQKNPTAFYLCASSLGGGGQPQHFGDGTRLSIL.